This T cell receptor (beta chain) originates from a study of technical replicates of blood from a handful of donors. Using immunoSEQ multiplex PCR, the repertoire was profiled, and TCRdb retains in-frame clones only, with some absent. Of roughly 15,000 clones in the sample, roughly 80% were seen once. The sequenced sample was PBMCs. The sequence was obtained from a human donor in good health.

The CDR3 region is CASRGQGWLAKNIQYF. The CDR3 DNA reads as TGTGCCAGCCGAGGCCAGGGTTGGCTAGCCAAAAACATTCAGTACTTC. The rearrangement uses TRBV28 and TRBJ2-4; D perhaps matches TRBD1 (5 bases). Germline CDR1 MDHEN, CDR2 SYDVKM. Between the trimmed V and J ends, which lost 8 bases and 0 bases, there was a span of 17 bases. This CDR3 region has 16 residues.